What follows describes a single T cell receptor beta chain. Germline V gene sequence: CDR1 LGHDT, CDR2 YNNKEL (reference sequence). CDR3 length: 16 amino acids. This sample was taken from a study of monozygotic twins with inflammatory bowel disease. Used for each TCR library was roughly 3,500 ng of total RNA. Molecular identifiers with 6-nucleotide sample barcodes were added during cDNA synthesis via template switching. TCRdb reprocessed the 5' RACE reads, with one entry per CDR3 protein and no DNA. The sample has about 150,000 distinct CDR3 sequences. The chain couples TRBV3-1 to TRBJ2-6. Sequencing was performed on blood. The origin of this receptor is a human donor with ulcerative colitis or Crohn's disease, or a healthy co-twin of an affected twin (not recorded which). The CDR3 loop reads CASSPAGYSGANVLTF.